This record covers a single T cell receptor beta chain. These data belong to a study of blood T cell repertoires in COVID-19. About the research overall: Sources were T cells, B-cell-depleted T cells, or PBMCs; the material itself was cDNA or gDNA.

CDR3 length equals 15 residues. Trimming cost V 7 bases and J 4 bases, with 16 bases left between them. Germline V gene sequence: CDR1 MNHEY, CDR2 SMNVEV (reference sequence). TCRdb's copy holds only in-frame clones and misses some; the assay was immunoSEQ multiplex PCR. This table holds about 21,000 clones, under 90% found once. What was sequenced was peripheral blood. This sequence originates from a human donor in a cohort sampled during active COVID-19. The V and J genes are TRBV27 and TRBJ2-2; D is perhaps TRBD2 (5 bases). CDR3 sequence reads: CASKVETGTTGELFF. The CDR3 DNA is TGTGCCAGCAAGGTTGAGACGGGAACCACCGGGGAGCTGTTTTTT.